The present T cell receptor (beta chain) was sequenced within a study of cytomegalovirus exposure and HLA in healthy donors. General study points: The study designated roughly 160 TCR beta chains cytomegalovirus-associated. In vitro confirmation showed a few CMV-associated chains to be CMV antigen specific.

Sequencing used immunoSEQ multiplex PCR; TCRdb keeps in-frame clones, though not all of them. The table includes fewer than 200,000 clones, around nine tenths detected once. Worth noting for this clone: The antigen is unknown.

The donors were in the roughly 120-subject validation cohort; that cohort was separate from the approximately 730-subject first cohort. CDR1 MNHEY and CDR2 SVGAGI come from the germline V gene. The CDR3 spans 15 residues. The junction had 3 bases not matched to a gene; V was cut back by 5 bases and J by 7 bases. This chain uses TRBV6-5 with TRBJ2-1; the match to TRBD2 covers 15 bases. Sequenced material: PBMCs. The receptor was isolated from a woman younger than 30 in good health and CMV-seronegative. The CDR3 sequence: CASSGGTSGRNEQFF. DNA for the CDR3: TGTGCCAGCAGTGGGGGGACTAGCGGGAGGAATGAGCAGTTCTTC.